This TCR beta chain was found in a study of T cells after yellow fever vaccination. The overall study: SMART-Seq v4 Ultra Low Input prepared the low-cell-number fractions. Whole-study findings and limits: Within FACS-sorted repertoires, abundant clonotypes contaminating from the bulk population could be present. In post-booster samples, most primary-vaccination clones reappeared (approximately 96% CD4, over 70% CD8).

A process of 5'RACE template switching, which added a universal primer site and UMIs, was used to make TCR cDNA. TCRdb re-derived calls from the 5' RACE reads in MiXCR, one entry per CDR3 protein. The table records some 500,000 distinct CDR3 sequences, around an eighth of them present only once. In regard to this clonotype: The antigen is unknown.

V lost 6 bases, J lost 8 bases, and 8 bases stayed unmatched. The CDR3 has 14 amino acids. The rearrangement uses TRBV12-3 or TRBV12-4 and TRBJ1-2; 11 bases line up with TRBD1. The material was PBMCs, obtained on the day of the yellow fever booster vaccination. This clonotype was sampled from a man aged 25-40 years who received the YFV17D yellow fever vaccine. CDR3 loop: CASSQDRGLRGYTF. CDR3 sequence (DNA): TGTGCCAGCAGCCAGGACAGGGGGCTAAGAGGCTACACCTTC.